This T cell receptor beta chain was observed in a study of T cell responses to AZD1222 COVID-19 vaccine. Germline CDR1 reads MDHEN; CDR2 reads SYDVKM. Trimming removed 4 bases from V and 4 bases from J; junction bases left unmatched: 5. The CDR3 totals 14 residues. Profiling relied on immunoSEQ multiplex PCR, and the TCRdb table lists in-frame clones only, not all of them. The table has 150,000 or so clones, about 90% seen once. The sequencing here drew on peripheral blood, taken on day 0 of AZD1222 vaccination. V and J are TRBV28 and TRBJ2-3; TRBD1 matches at 7 bases. This sequence was found in an adult in good health. The CDR3 DNA sequence: TGTGCCAGCAGTTCCCGAACAGGGGCAGATACGCAGTATTTT. Protein: CASSSRTGADTQYF.